This T cell receptor (beta chain) was sequenced in a study of cytomegalovirus exposure and HLA in healthy donors. This clone was counted a single time. The PCR contained 60 Vbeta and 13 Jbeta primers. Using immunoSEQ multiplex PCR, the repertoire was profiled, and TCRdb retains in-frame clones only, with some absent. This sample has 80,000 to 100,000 clones, with over 70% found just once. The clonotype was recovered from a man in his late teens or twenties in good health and CMV-seropositive. Sequenced input: PBMCs.

The CDR3 loop is CATSLAGSSYNEQFF. The CDR3 nucleotides read TGTGCCACCTCCTTAGCGGGTAGCTCCTACAATGAGCAGTTCTTC. The chain carries TRBV27 and TRBJ2-1, with 7 positions matching TRBD2. CDR1 and CDR2 (germline): MNHEY, SMNVEV (reference sequence). The CDR3 extends over 15 amino acids. The V and J ends lost 10 bases and 0 bases, in that order; junction bases with no gene match: 9.